This section outlines one T cell receptor beta chain sequence together with its context. Its antigen is not identified. V lost 3 bases and J lost 4; bases outside the gene matches: 7. Germline V gene data show CDR1 as MGHRA and CDR2 as YSYEKL. This CDR3 has 15 residues. These data belong to a study of cytomegalovirus exposure and HLA in healthy donors. Study results and caveats: Among donors in an Asian-associated ancestry cluster, a later analysis reportedly found fewer N-insertions than the roughly 650-donor mean.

The PCR had 60 Vbeta and 13 Jbeta primers. The table came from immunoSEQ multiplex PCR; TCRdb's copy has only in-frame clones and leaves some out. The sample records about 100,000 clones, 65% to 85% being singletons. The sequence was obtained from a female donor in good health and CMV-seropositive. Sequenced: PBMCs. The chain uses TRBV4-1 and TRBJ1-1; TRBD1 matches at 8 bases. Here the CDR3 reads CASSHPTGARTEAFF. Here the CDR3 DNA reads TGCGCCAGCAGCCACCCGACAGGGGCCCGCACTGAAGCTTTCTTT.